One and the same sample provided the 23 T cell receptor beta chains below, sequenced in a study of blood T cell repertoires in COVID-19. The protocol was immunoSEQ multiplex PCR, while the TCRdb copy is restricted to in-frame clones and leaves out a portion. The table has some 73,000 clones, 75% to 80% seen once. Sequenced sample: peripheral blood. These receptors all come from a man in his 70s with COVID-19, enrolled during active disease.

This chain joins TRBV5-4 and TRBJ2-1, with TRBD1 matching 10 bases. J was trimmed by 8 bases and V by 4 bases; bases with no gene match: 9. Germline CDR1 and CDR2: SGHNT and YYREEE (reference sequence). This CDR3 is built from 15 residues. The CDR3 loop is CASSPPGQGFDEQFF. CDR3 nucleotides: TGTGCCAGCAGCCCCCCGGGACAGGGGTTCGATGAGCAGTTCTTC.

The chain links TRBV6-5 to TRBJ2-2, with 9 positions matching TRBD1. CDR1 and CDR2 (germline): MNHEY, SVGAGI. The CDR3 loop spans 15 amino acids. Trimming took 6 bases from V and 2 from J; bases not matched to a gene: 4. In nucleotides, the CDR3 is TGTGCCAGCAGCAACAGGGGGCGTAACACCGGGGAGCTGTTTTTT. The encoded protein is CASSNRGRNTGELFF.

The gene calls are TRBV11-1 and TRBJ1-2; 8 bases are shared with TRBD1. The CDR3 runs 14 residues. Germline CDR1 SGHAT, CDR2 FQDESV (reference sequence). V was pared by 5 bases and J by 3 bases, with 5 bases of the junction left unmatched. CDR3 in amino acids: CASSTRQGYYGYTF. The CDR3 DNA sequence: TGTGCCAGCAGCACCCGACAGGGGTACTATGGCTACACCTTC.

This chain links TRBV7-9 with TRBJ1-1; TRBD1 matches at 7 bases. CDR1 SEHNR and CDR2 FQNEAQ come from the germline V gene (reference sequence). V lost 5 bases and J lost 0; bases outside the gene matches: 9. The CDR3 is 16 residues long. CDR3 sequence: CASSPRQGSMNTEAFF. DNA for the CDR3: TGTGCCAGCAGCCCCAGACAGGGAAGTATGAACACTGAAGCTTTCTTT.

V is TRBV5-4 and J is TRBJ1-1; a possible D gene is TRBD1 (6 bases). V was cut by 4 bases and J by 1 base, with 17 bases left in between. CDR3 size: 16 residues. Germline assignment: CDR1 SGHNT and CDR2 YYREEE (reference sequence). CDR3 DNA sequence: TGTGCCAGCAGCGCACCCGCAGCGACAGGGAACACTGAAGCTTTCTTT. Amino acids: CASSAPAATGNTEAFF.

The chain carries TRBV27 and TRBJ2-3; the match to TRBD2 covers 13 bases. The CDR3 loop spans 17 amino acids. Germline V gene lookup returns CDR1 MNHEY and CDR2 SMNVEV (reference sequence). With 6 bases clipped from V and 2 bases from J, the junction kept 8 bases outside the gene matches. The CDR3 protein is CASSTTSGRFNTDTQYF. In nucleotides, the CDR3 is TGTGCCAGCAGCACGACTAGCGGGAGGTTCAACACAGATACGCAGTATTTT.

The chain employs TRBV14 and TRBJ1-2, with 8 bases aligning to TRBD1. The CDR3 has 14 amino acids. Germline values: CDR1 SGHDN, CDR2 FVKESK. Trimming cost V 1 base and J 6 bases; bases outside gene matches: 4. CDR3 nucleotides: TGTGCCAGCAGCCAAGCAGGGGGCGTCGATGGCTACACCTTC. This sequence encodes CASSQAGGVDGYTF.

Only a few counts were recorded for this clone. The chain uses TRBV28 and TRBJ2-2; 7 bases are shared with TRBD1. There are 19 residues in the CDR3. The germline V gene has CDR1 MDHEN and CDR2 SYDVKM. Trimming at V came to 4 bases and at J to 4 bases, leaving 18 bases not matched to a gene. The CDR3 DNA is TGTGCCAGCAGTTACCACCTAGATTTTGACAGGGAGACCACCGGGGAGCTGTTTTTT. Translated, it gives CASSYHLDFDRETTGELFF.

The V gene is TRBV3-1 (or the pseudogene TRBV3-2), the J gene TRBJ1-1, with a possible D match to TRBD1 (6 bases). CDR3 length: 14 residues. Trimming pared 0 bases from V and 1 base from J, leaving 6 bases between. The germline V gene encodes CDR1 LGHDT and CDR2 YNNKEL (reference sequence). CDR3 amino acids: CASSQEGGNTEAFF. CDR3 nucleotide sequence: TGTGCCAGCAGCCAAGAAGGGGGGAACACTGAAGCTTTCTTT.

This chain links TRBV5-1 with TRBJ1-2; no firm D call. The CDR3 spans 15 residues. Germline-derived CDR1 and CDR2 are SGHRS and YFSETQ. The V and J ends lost 4 bases and 4 bases respectively, with 17 bases between them. CDR3 bases: TGCGCCAGCAGCCCGCCCCCGGGGAAAAGCTATGGCTACACCTTC. Its protein is CASSPPPGKSYGYTF.

This clone came up a few times. The chain has TRBV28 and TRBJ2-7; a possible D gene is TRBD1 (5 bases). V lost 3 bases and J lost 2, with 11 bases in between. CDR3 length equals 14 residues. Germline assignment: CDR1 MDHEN and CDR2 SYDVKM. The CDR3 DNA reads as TGTGCCAGCAGTTTCAGGGCGATGACCTACGAGCAGTACTTC. Protein product: CASSFRAMTYEQYF.

The chain recombines TRBV5-4 with TRBJ2-1; TRBD1 matches 8 bases. The CDR3 is 16 residues long. CDR1 is SGHNT and CDR2 is YYREEE in the germline V gene (reference sequence). J was trimmed by 1 base and V by 1 base; bases with no gene match: 4. The CDR3 loop is CASSLPGGPSYNEQFF. CDR3 DNA: TGTGCCAGCAGCTTGCCAGGGGGCCCTTCCTACAATGAGCAGTTCTTC. Together with reference TRBV5-4 and TRBJ2-1, the CDR3 gives the full variable domain: ETGVTQSPTHLIKTRGQQVTLRCSSQSGHNTVSWYQQALGQGPQFIFQYYREEENGRGNFPPRFSGLQFPNYSSELNVNALELDDSALYLCASSLPGGPSYNEQFFGPGTRLTVL.

The chain links TRBV9 to TRBJ1-5; perhaps TRBD1 as D (6 bases). The CDR3 runs 13 residues. Germline CDR1 SGDLS, CDR2 YYNGEE. Trimming left V 3 bases short and J 9 bases short, with 13 bases between. The DNA for the CDR3 is TGTGCCAGCAGCGACAACCTAGGGGGGCCCCAGCATTTT. Translating gives CASSDNLGGPQHF.

The chain recombines TRBV23-1 with TRBJ1-1; maybe TRBD1 (5 bases). TRBV23-1 is recorded as an ORF, its role being uncertain. The CDR3 has 12 amino acids. V dropped 4 bases and J dropped 5 bases, with 8 bases sitting between them. The CDR3: CASSPRTTEAFF. CDR3 nucleotides: TGCGCCAGCAGTCCGAGGACAACTGAAGCTTTCTTT.

Note on this clone: At the DNA level, this CDR3 is encoded by other sequences in the same sample as well. The J gene is TRBJ1-1, the V gene TRBV5-1; TRBD1 matches at 7 bases. Germline lookup yields CDR1 SGHRS and CDR2 YFSETQ. The V and J ends lost 0 bases and 0 bases, in that order; junction bases with no gene match: 2. The CDR3 spans 15 residues. The CDR3 region is CASSLAGTVNTEAFF. The CDR3 DNA reads as TGCGCCAGCAGCTTGGCCGGGACAGTGAACACTGAAGCTTTCTTT.

The chain employs TRBV5-6 and TRBJ1-2; no firm D call. Looked up from germline, CDR1 is SGHDT and CDR2 is YYEEEE. The CDR3 length is 17 residues. The germline V and J ends were trimmed by 0 bases and 4 bases, with 19 bases remaining between them. Here the CDR3 DNA reads TGTGCCAGCAGCTTGGCCCGGCAGGCCGACAACTTCTATGGCTACACCTTC. It specifies CASSLARQADNFYGYTF.

The chain joins TRBV7-3 to TRBJ1-4, with D uncertain. Trimming cost V 1 base and J 0 bases, with 6 bases left between them. This CDR3 is built from 15 residues. Germline values: CDR1 SGHTA, CDR2 FQGTGA. In DNA form, the CDR3 reads TGTGCCAGCAGCTTAAGCGGAGCAACTAATGAAAAACTGTTTTTT. The encoded protein is CASSLSGATNEKLFF. The variable domain in full, with the rest retrieved from reference TRBV7-3 and TRBJ1-4, is GAGVSQTPSNKVTEKGKYVELRCDPISGHTALYWYRQSLGQGPEFLIYFQGTGAADDSGLPNDRFFAVRPEGSVSTLKIQRTERGDSAVYLCASSLSGATNEKLFFGSGTQLSVL.

The CDR3 region has the DNA TGTGCCACCAGCAGAGTTAAGCTAGCGGGAGTTGTCGGGGAGCTGTTTTTT. Translated: CATSRVKLAGVVGELFF. J is TRBJ2-2 and V is TRBV15; 10 bases map to TRBD2. Trimming removed 1 base from V and 7 bases from J; junction bases left unmatched: 9. Per the germline V gene, CDR1 is LNHNV and CDR2 is YYDKDF (reference sequence). The CDR3 runs to 17 residues.

Within the sample, this clone is medium-sized. The chain joins TRBV7-9 to TRBJ2-5; perhaps TRBD2 as D (6 bases). The CDR3 has 14 amino acids. The germline CDR1 and CDR2 sequences are SEHNR and FQNEAQ (reference sequence). The V end lost 1 base, the J end lost 5 bases, and 11 bases lay between the germline ends. The CDR3 bases are TGTGCCAGCAGCTTAGGACTAGTTGCCGAGACCCAGTACTTC. The encoded protein is CASSLGLVAETQYF. Supplemented by reference TRBV7-9 and TRBJ2-5, the full variable domain reads DTGVSQNPRHKITKRGQNVTFRCDPISEHNRLYWYRQTLGQGPEFLTYFQNEAQLEKSRLLSDRFSAERPKGSFSTLEIQRTEQGDSAMYLCASSLGLVAETQYFGPGTRLLVL.

The chain has TRBV13 and TRBJ1-2, with D maybe TRBD1 (6 bases). The CDR3 is 15 amino acids. Germline V gives CDR1 PRHDT, CDR2 FYEKMQ (reference sequence). Trimming took off 0 bases at V and 4 bases at J, with 12 bases between the two ends. The CDR3 loop reads CASSLGLTGAYGYTF. The CDR3 nucleotides read TGTGCCAGCAGCTTAGGTTTGACAGGAGCCTATGGCTACACCTTC. The full variable domain, rest sourced from reference TRBV13 and TRBJ1-2, is AAGVIQSPRHLIKEKRETATLKCYPIPRHDTVYWYQQGPGQDPQFLISFYEKMQSDKGSIPDRFSAQQFSDYHSELNMSSLELGDSALYFCASSLGLTGAYGYTFGSGTRLTVV.

V and J are TRBV18 and TRBJ2-2, with TRBD1 identical over 7 bases. CDR1 is KGHSH, CDR2 LQKENI, per germline. J lost 5 bases, V lost 4 bases, and 10 bases had no gene match. This CDR3 region has 16 residues. CDR3 nucleotide sequence: TGTGCCAGCTCACGCGACAACGTACAGGGGACCGGGGAGCTGTTTTTT. Its translation: CASSRDNVQGTGELFF.

In this sample, this clone turned up a few times. The chain joins TRBV7-6 to TRBJ2-4; 7 bases are shared with TRBD1. V was pared by 5 bases and J by 2 bases, with 6 bases of the junction left unmatched. The CDR3 covers 15 residues. From germline, CDR1 is SGHVS and CDR2 FNYEAQ. The CDR3 here is CASSPTGQPKNIQYF. CDR3 nucleotides: TGTGCCAGCAGCCCAACGGGACAGCCCAAAAACATTCAGTACTTC.

This chain uses TRBV28 with TRBJ1-2; D is perhaps TRBD1 (5 bases). The germline gives CDR1 MDHEN, CDR2 SYDVKM. V shed 10 bases and J shed 4 bases, with 13 bases lying between them. This CDR3 spans 12 amino acids. CDR3 in DNA: TGTGCCATCCATCGGGGGGGCTATGGCTACACCTTC. Its translation is CAIHRGGYGYTF.